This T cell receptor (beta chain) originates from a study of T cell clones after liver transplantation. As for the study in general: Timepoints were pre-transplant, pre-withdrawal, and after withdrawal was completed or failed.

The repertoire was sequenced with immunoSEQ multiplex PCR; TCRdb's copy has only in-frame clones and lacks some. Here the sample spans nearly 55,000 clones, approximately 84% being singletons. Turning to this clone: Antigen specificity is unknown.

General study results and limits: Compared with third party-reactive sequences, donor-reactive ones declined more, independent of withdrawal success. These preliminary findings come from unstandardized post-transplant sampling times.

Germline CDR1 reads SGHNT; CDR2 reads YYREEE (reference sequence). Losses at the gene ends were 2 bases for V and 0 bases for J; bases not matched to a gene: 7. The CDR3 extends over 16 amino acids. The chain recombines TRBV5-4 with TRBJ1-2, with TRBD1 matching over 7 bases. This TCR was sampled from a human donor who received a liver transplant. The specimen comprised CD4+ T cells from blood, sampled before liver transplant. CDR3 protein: CASSFGQALANYGYTF. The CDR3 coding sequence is TGTGCCAGCAGCTTTGGACAGGCGTTAGCTAACTATGGCTACACCTTC. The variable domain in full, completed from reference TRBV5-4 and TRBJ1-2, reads ETGVTQSPTHLIKTRGQQVTLRCSSQSGHNTVSWYQQALGQGPQFIFQYYREEENGRGNFPPRFSGLQFPNYSSELNVNALELDDSALYLCASSFGQALANYGYTFGSGTRLTVV.